The 30 T cell receptor beta chains listed next were all sequenced from one sample in a study of cytotoxic CD8 clonotypes in ibrutinib-treated CLL. Here immunoSEQ multiplex PCR was the method, and the copy in TCRdb shows in-frame clones only, minus some. The table includes about 300,000 clones, around 76% detected once. This specimen consisted of PBMCs, obtained at disease progression, from a patient treated with ibrutinib. Receptors originate from a human donor with chronic lymphocytic leukemia.

V and J are TRBV7-2 and TRBJ2-3; perhaps TRBD2 as D (6 bases). V shed 4 bases and J shed 2 bases, with 16 bases lying between them. CDR1 and CDR2 (germline): SGHTA, FQGNSA. This CDR3 is built from 16 residues. This chain's CDR3 is CASSWKERVFTDTQYF. Here the CDR3 DNA reads TGTGCCAGCAGCTGGAAAGAGCGGGTTTTCACAGATACGCAGTATTTT. Filled out from reference TRBV7-2 and TRBJ2-3, the complete variable domain reads GAGVSQSPSNKVTEKGKDVELRCDPISGHTALYWYRQSLGQGLEFLIYFQGNSAPDKSGLPSDRFSAERTGGSVSTLTIQRTQQEDSAVYLCASSWKERVFTDTQYFGPGTRLTVL.

The chain uses TRBV14 and TRBJ2-3, with 9 bases matching TRBD1. From germline, CDR1 is SGHDN and CDR2 FVKESK. V lost 5 bases and J lost 7; bases outside the gene matches: 13. The CDR3 runs 16 residues. Here the CDR3 DNA reads TGTGCCAGCAGCGACCGGGACAGGGCCTTCGCGAATACGCAGTATTTT. Translated, it gives CASSDRDRAFANTQYF.

This clone was detected only once. The rearrangement links TRBV5-1 to TRBJ2-4; D possibly corresponds to TRBD1 (6 bases). With 3 bases removed from V and 0 bases from J, the gap between germline ends came to 7 bases. Germline CDR1 reads SGHRS; CDR2 reads YFSETQ. The CDR3 runs to 14 residues. The CDR3 region has the DNA TGCGCCAGCAGCTCAGGGGTAGCCAAAAACATTCAGTACTTC. It is translated as CASSSGVAKNIQYF.

The rearrangement uses TRBV9 and TRBJ1-2; D not certain. The germline gives CDR1 SGDLS, CDR2 YYNGEE. The V end lost 4 bases, the J end lost 7 bases, and 17 bases lay between the germline ends. The CDR3 is made up of 14 amino acids. CDR3 DNA: TGTGCCAGCAGCTCCGGGCCCAGGAGGAGTGGCTACACCTTC. Encoded protein: CASSSGPRRSGYTF.

The sample holds a few counts of this clone. The chain employs TRBV4-1 and TRBJ2-3; 12 bases line up with TRBD2. The CDR3 contains 16 residues. Unmatched junction bases numbered 3, after V lost 0 bases and J lost 5 bases. Germline-derived CDR1 and CDR2 are MGHRA and YSYEKL. The DNA of the CDR3 is TGCGCCAGCAGCCAAGAAGGACTAGCGGGGTTAGATACGCAGTATTTT. This encodes CASSQEGLAGLDTQYF.

The chain has TRBV4-1 and TRBJ1-1, with 8 nucleotides matching TRBD1. Per germline, CDR1 MGHRA and CDR2 YSYEKL. The length of the CDR3 is 17 residues. V dropped 0 bases and J dropped 3; count of bases not matched to a gene: 9. This chain's CDR3 is CASSQDRGRRSDTEAFF. In nucleotides, the CDR3 is TGCGCCAGCAGCCAAGACAGGGGGCGGAGATCGGACACTGAAGCTTTCTTT.

The chain combines TRBV15 with TRBJ1-1; perhaps TRBD1 as D (5 bases). With 4 bases removed from V and 2 bases from J, the gap between germline ends came to 8 bases. CDR3 length: 13 residues. Per the germline V gene, CDR1 is LNHNV and CDR2 is YYDKDF (reference sequence). The CDR3 bases are TGTGCCACCAGCACGGACACCAACACTGAAGCTTTCTTT. It specifies CATSTDTNTEAFF.

V is TRBV18 and J is TRBJ2-1, with TRBD1 identical over 8 bases. CDR3 length: 15 residues. The junction had 4 bases not matched to a gene; V was cut back by 3 bases and J by 3 bases. In germline, CDR1 is KGHSH, CDR2 LQKENI. This CDR3 is CASSPTGDRYNEQFF. CDR3 DNA sequence: TGTGCCAGCTCACCGACAGGGGATCGCTACAATGAGCAGTTCTTC.

This clone has only a few counts. The V call is TRBV5-1, the J call TRBJ2-7; 7 bases are a match to TRBD2. Germline V gene sequence: CDR1 SGHRS, CDR2 YFSETQ. Trimming took 4 bases from V and 3 from J; bases not matched to a gene: 7. The CDR3 loop spans 14 amino acids. This chain's CDR3 is CASSAGLESYEQYF. CDR3 coding DNA: TGCGCCAGCAGCGCCGGACTAGAGAGCTACGAGCAGTACTTC.

The chain links TRBV28 to TRBJ2-1, with a possible D match to TRBD2 (9 bases). Per the germline V gene, CDR1 is MDHEN and CDR2 is SYDVKM. Trimming removed 5 bases from V and 0 bases from J, with 29 bases in between. CDR3 size: 21 residues. For the CDR3, the DNA is TGTGCCAGCAGTAGGGATCAGGGGGCGATGGCGGGAGGGCCCTCCTACAATGAGCAGTTCTTC. Residues: CASSRDQGAMAGGPSYNEQFF.

The gene calls are TRBV7-2 and TRBJ1-2; tentatively, D is TRBD1 (5 bases). Trimming stripped 0 bases from V and 8 bases from J, with 19 bases between. The length of the CDR3 is 16 residues. Germline loops: CDR1 SGHTA, CDR2 FQGNSA. The CDR3 bases are TGTGCCAGCAGCTTAGCGGTATTCAGGGATCGGAGAGGCTACACCTTC. This encodes CASSLAVFRDRRGYTF.

The V call is TRBV9, the J call TRBJ2-7, with 8 bases aligning to TRBD1. The ends lost 4 bases at V and 4 bases at J; junction bases unmatched: 10. The CDR3 length is 15 residues. CDR1 SGDLS and CDR2 YYNGEE come from the germline V gene. CDR3 sequence (DNA): TGTGCCAGCAGCCCGCGGACAGGGTTAAGTTACGAGCAGTACTTC. This codes for CASSPRTGLSYEQYF.

The chain recombines TRBV18 with TRBJ1-2; D might be TRBD1 (5 bases). The CDR3 extends over 15 amino acids. Germline CDR1 and CDR2: KGHSH and LQKENI. V gave up 0 bases and J gave up 4 bases, with 12 bases separating them. CDR3 sequence: CASSPPGATIYGYTF. The CDR3 region has the DNA TGTGCCAGCTCACCACCAGGGGCTACAATCTATGGCTACACCTTC. The variable domain in full, with the rest retrieved from reference TRBV18 and TRBJ1-2, is NAGVMQNPRHLVRRRGQEARLRCSPMKGHSHVYWYRQLPEEGLKFMVYLQKENIIDESGMPKERFSAEFPKEGPSILRIQQVVRGDSAAYFCASSPPGATIYGYTFGSGTRLTVV.

This chain links TRBV27 with TRBJ2-7; 9 bases are shared with TRBD1. There are 14 residues in the CDR3. V was pared by 6 bases and J by 5 bases, with 8 bases of the junction left unmatched. Germline CDR1 reads MNHEY; CDR2 reads SMNVEV (reference sequence). CDR3 DNA: TGTGCCAGCAGCACCGGGACAGGGTACCACGAGCAGTACTTC. Protein sequence: CASSTGTGYHEQYF.

This clone came up once. V and J are TRBV7-9 and TRBJ2-5; maybe TRBD2 (6 bases). Trimming removed 1 base at V and 2 bases at J, with 14 bases between. This CDR3 contains 16 residues. Germline V gene sequence: CDR1 SEHNR, CDR2 FQNEAQ (reference sequence). CDR3 amino acids: CASSLVGRDGQETQYF. The CDR3 nucleotides read TGTGCCAGCAGCTTAGTGGGGCGGGACGGTCAAGAGACCCAGTACTTC.

V and J are TRBV18 and TRBJ2-2; D gene unclear. V lost 1 base, J lost 1 base, and 7 bases lay in between. The CDR3 consists of 15 residues. Germline CDR1 is KGHSH and CDR2 is LQKENI. CDR3 residues: CASSPRSGNTGELFF. The CDR3 nucleotides are TGTGCCAGCTCACCACGGTCCGGGAACACCGGGGAGCTGTTTTTT.

The V gene is TRBV4-1, the J gene TRBJ2-7, with TRBD2 identical over 7 bases. CDR1 MGHRA and CDR2 YSYEKL come from the germline V gene. The junction had 7 bases not matched to a gene; V was cut back by 0 bases and J by 5 bases. The CDR3 is made up of 15 amino acids. CDR3 residues: CASSQDTRESNEQYF. The CDR3, as DNA: TGCGCCAGCAGCCAAGATACGCGGGAGTCTAACGAGCAGTACTTC.

The chain's CDR3 is CASSPRQGREKLFF. CDR3 coding DNA: TGTGCCAGCTCACCAAGGCAGGGTCGGGAAAAACTGTTTTTT. The V gene is TRBV18, the J gene TRBJ1-4, with D tentatively TRBD1 (5 bases). The germline V and J ends were trimmed by 2 bases and 8 bases, with 12 bases remaining between them. This CDR3 spans 14 amino acids. Germline V gives CDR1 KGHSH, CDR2 LQKENI. Variable domain in full (rest from reference TRBV18 and TRBJ1-4): NAGVMQNPRHLVRRRGQEARLRCSPMKGHSHVYWYRQLPEEGLKFMVYLQKENIIDESGMPKERFSAEFPKEGPSILRIQQVVRGDSAAYFCASSPRQGREKLFFGSGTQLSVL.

The chain recombines TRBV2 with TRBJ2-3; 9 nucleotides align to TRBD2. Germline values: CDR1 SNHLY, CDR2 FYNNEI. The trim removed 8 bases at V and 4 bases at J, leaving 16 bases unmatched. This CDR3 comprises 17 residues. The CDR3: CASYPAGGGALADTQYF. The DNA of the CDR3 is TGTGCCAGCTACCCCGCTGGCGGGGGGGCTTTGGCAGATACGCAGTATTTT. The full variable domain, in which reference TRBV2 and TRBJ2-3 provide the parts outside the CDR3, is EPEVTQTPSHQVTQMGQEVILRCVPISNHLYFYWYRQILGQKVEFLVSFYNNEISEKSEIFDDQFSVERPDGSNFTLKIRSTKLEDSAMYFCASYPAGGGALADTQYFGPGTRLTVL.

The chain is built from TRBV6-4 and TRBJ2-1; 9 nucleotides line up with TRBD2. V was clipped by 6 bases and J by 10 bases; unmatched bases: 7. The CDR3 totals 13 residues. Germline CDR1 and CDR2: MRHNA and SNTAGT. Here the CDR3 reads CASSRDSGGEQFF. The CDR3 bases are TGTGCCAGCAGCCGGGATAGCGGGGGCGAGCAGTTCTTC.

V and J are TRBV19 and TRBJ2-5; D possibly corresponds to TRBD1 (6 bases). The CDR3 consists of 15 residues. The germline V and J ends were trimmed by 6 bases and 0 bases, with 14 bases remaining between them. Per the germline V gene, CDR1 is LNHDA and CDR2 is SQIVND (reference sequence). As DNA, the CDR3 is TGTGCCAGTAGCCCAGGGGAGATTTACCAAGAGACCCAGTACTTC. As protein: CASSPGEIYQETQYF.

V gene TRBV7-3 combines with J gene TRBJ2-5, with D maybe TRBD1 (6 bases). Looked up from germline, CDR1 is SGHTA and CDR2 is FQGTGA. This CDR3 spans 16 amino acids. The V gene lost 1 base and the J gene lost 5 bases, with 17 bases spanning the gap. The CDR3 DNA is TGTGCCAGCAGCTTAAAAGGTCAGGGGATCGGGGAGACCCAGTACTTC. It translates to CASSLKGQGIGETQYF. The full variable domain, in which reference TRBV7-3 and TRBJ2-5 provide the parts outside the CDR3, is GAGVSQTPSNKVTEKGKYVELRCDPISGHTALYWYRQSLGQGPEFLIYFQGTGAADDSGLPNDRFFAVRPEGSVSTLKIQRTERGDSAVYLCASSLKGQGIGETQYFGPGTRLLVL.

The chain is built from TRBV29-1 and TRBJ2-7; weak D call: TRBD2 (5 bases). The length of the CDR3 is 11 residues. Trimming took 4 bases from V and 3 from J, leaving 7 bases between them. Germline CDR1 is SQVTM and CDR2 is ANQGSEA. CDR3 sequence reads: CSVGRGYEQYF. CDR3 DNA: TGCAGCGTTGGCCGGGGCTACGAGCAGTACTTC.

A single count supports this clone. The DNA for the CDR3 is TGTGCCAGCAGAGTAGGGGGGCGCACAGATACGCAGTATTTT. It translates to CASRVGGRTDTQYF. This chain joins TRBV25-1 and TRBJ2-3; D may be TRBD1 or TRBD2 (6 bases each). Germline V gene lookup returns CDR1 MGHDK and CDR2 SYGVNS. The CDR3 covers 14 residues. The germline V and J ends were trimmed by 6 bases and 1 base, with 11 bases remaining between them.

This chain links TRBV9 with TRBJ2-5, with 13 bases fitting TRBD2. The CDR3 runs to 19 residues. Germline CDR1 and CDR2: SGDLS and YYNGEE. J lost 4 bases, V lost 0 bases, and 12 bases had no gene match. Written as DNA, the CDR3 is TGTGCCAGCAGCGTAGCCCCAAACCCACTAGCGGGAGGGAGAGAGACCCAGTACTTC. It specifies CASSVAPNPLAGGRETQYF.

This chain joins TRBV7-6 and TRBJ1-1; TRBD1 matches at 7 bases. Germline assignment: CDR1 SGHVS and CDR2 FNYEAQ. Losses at the gene ends were 1 base for V and 1 base for J; bases not matched to a gene: 3. The CDR3 has 15 residues. The CDR3 protein is CASSLEDRKNTEAFF. In DNA, the CDR3 is TGTGCCAGCAGCTTAGAGGACAGGAAGAACACTGAAGCTTTCTTT.

The chain couples TRBV7-2 to TRBJ2-5; 12 bases align to TRBD2. The germline gives CDR1 SGHTA, CDR2 FQGNSA. The CDR3 totals 16 residues. V lost 4 bases and J lost 3; bases outside the gene matches: 6. CDR3 sequence: CASSSRRLAGEETQYF. DNA for the CDR3: TGTGCCAGCAGCTCCCGAAGACTAGCGGGGGAAGAGACCCAGTACTTC.

The V call is TRBV2, the J call TRBJ1-6; 7 bases align to TRBD1. CDR1 and CDR2 (germline): SNHLY, FYNNEI. CDR3 length equals 17 residues. V was pared by 6 bases and J by 2 bases, with 10 bases of the junction left unmatched. The DNA of the CDR3 is TGTGCCAGCAGCATCCTTCAGGGGGACACCTATAATTCACCCCTCCACTTT. Protein sequence: CASSILQGDTYNSPLHF.

The chain recombines TRBV13 with TRBJ1-1; 10 bases line up with TRBD1. The CDR3 loop spans 13 amino acids. Germline-derived CDR1 and CDR2 are PRHDT and FYEKMQ (reference sequence). Here the CDR3 reads CAYGDRGNTEAFF. In DNA form, the CDR3 reads TGTGCTTATGGGGACAGGGGTAACACTGAAGCTTTCTTT.

J is TRBJ2-6 and V is TRBV18; a weak D match, TRBD1 (5 bases). The CDR3 loop spans 15 amino acids. The germline gives CDR1 KGHSH, CDR2 LQKENI. V lost 2 bases to trimming and J lost 2 bases, with 7 bases between them. DNA for the CDR3: TGTGCCAGCTCACCATTGGGGCCTGGGGCCAACGTCCTGACTTTC. The encoded protein is CASSPLGPGANVLTF. Full variable domain (outside the CDR3, taken from reference TRBV18 and TRBJ2-6): NAGVMQNPRHLVRRRGQEARLRCSPMKGHSHVYWYRQLPEEGLKFMVYLQKENIIDESGMPKERFSAEFPKEGPSILRIQQVVRGDSAAYFCASSPLGPGANVLTFGAGSRLTVL.